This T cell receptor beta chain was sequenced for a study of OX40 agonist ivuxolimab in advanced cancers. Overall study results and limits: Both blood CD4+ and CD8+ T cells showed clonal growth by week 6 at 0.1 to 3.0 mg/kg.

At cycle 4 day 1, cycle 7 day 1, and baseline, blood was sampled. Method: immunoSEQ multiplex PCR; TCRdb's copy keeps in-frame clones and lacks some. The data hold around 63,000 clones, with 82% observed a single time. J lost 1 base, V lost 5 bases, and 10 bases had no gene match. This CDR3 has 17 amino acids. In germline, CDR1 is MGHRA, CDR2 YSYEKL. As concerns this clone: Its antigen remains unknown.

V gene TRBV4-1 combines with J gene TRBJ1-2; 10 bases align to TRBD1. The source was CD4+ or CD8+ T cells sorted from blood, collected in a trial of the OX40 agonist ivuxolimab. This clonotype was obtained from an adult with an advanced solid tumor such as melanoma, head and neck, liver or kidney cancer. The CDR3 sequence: CASSKADRGADNYGYTF. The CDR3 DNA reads TGCGCCAGCAGCAAAGCGGACAGGGGGGCTGATAACTATGGCTACACCTTC.